This entry lists 5 T cell receptor beta chains sequenced from one sample in a study of cytomegalovirus exposure and HLA in healthy donors (dated by TCRdb to about 2017). The library was obtained by the immunoSEQ multiplex PCR assay. A mixture of 60 forward primers for TCR Vbeta segments and 13 reverse primers for TCR Jbeta segments was used in the multiplex PCR. In TCRdb, the immuneACCESS table is reduced to in-frame sequences with V and J assigned. These tables do not hold every clone; where another copy was compared, an unresolved V gene accounts for under half, and the others remain unexplained. This sample comprises 150,000 to 180,000 clones, 70% to 80% of them detected only once. The top ten clones comprise approximately 8% of the sample. Sample: PBMCs. These receptors all stem from a man aged 25-40 years in good health and CMV-seropositive.

This clone was detected only a few times. V and J are TRBV7-9 and TRBJ1-6; 7 bases match TRBD1. The germline CDR1 and CDR2 sequences are SEHNR and FQNEAQ (reference sequence). Trimming cost V 5 bases and J 5 bases; bases outside gene matches: 6. The CDR3 loop spans 15 amino acids. For the CDR3, the DNA is TGTGCCAGCAGCCCCTCCGGGACAGATAATTCACCCCTCCACTTT. Protein sequence: CASSPSGTDNSPLHF.

The rearrangement uses TRBV28 and TRBJ1-2; TRBD1 might be the D (6 bases). V was cut by 1 base and J by 5 bases, with 14 bases left in between. CDR1 and CDR2 from the germline V gene are MDHEN and SYDVKM. The CDR3 runs 15 residues. The CDR3 bases are TGTGCCAGCAGTTTATTTGCAGGGGAGGGATATGGCTACACCTTC. This translates into CASSLFAGEGYGYTF.

The genes are TRBV30 and TRBJ1-1; maybe TRBD1 (5 bases). Germline CDR1 and CDR2: GTSNPN and SVGIG (reference sequence). Trimming took 0 bases from V and 6 from J, leaving 11 bases between them. This CDR3 has 13 residues. CDR3 bases: TGTGCCTGGAGTGTACTTCGGACACCTGAAGCTTTCTTT. It specifies CAWSVLRTPEAFF. Full variable domain (missing parts from reference TRBV30 and TRBJ1-1): SQTIHQWPATLVQPVGSPLSLECTVEGTSNPNLYWYRQAAGRGLQLLFYSVGIGQISSEVPQNLSASRPQDRQFILSSKKLLLSDSGFYLCAWSVLRTPEAFFGQGTRLTVV.

The chain is built from TRBV27 and TRBJ1-1; D perhaps matches TRBD1 (6 bases). The CDR3 runs 16 residues. Germline CDR1 MNHEY, CDR2 SMNVEV (reference sequence). V lost 8 bases, J lost 4 bases, and 23 bases lay in between. The CDR3 DNA sequence: TGTGCCAGCTCCCTCGGACAGCCCGGCAGTAGCACTGAAGCTTTCTTT. Residues: CASSLGQPGSSTEAFF.

A few counts support this clone. V usage is TRBV5-4 and J usage is TRBJ1-3; possible D gene TRBD1, 5 bases. V was trimmed by 2 bases and J by 0 bases, leaving 12 bases between them. Germline CDR1 is SGHNT and CDR2 is YYREEE (reference sequence). The CDR3 loop spans 16 amino acids. CDR3 nucleotide sequence: TGTGCCAGCAGCTTAGAACAGGCCTCCTCTGGAAACACCATATATTTT. This encodes CASSLEQASSGNTIYF.